This paragraph covers one T cell receptor (beta chain) sequence. Antigen: not known. Combining a sample-barcoded 5' primer with a J-beta primer mix, a second PCR ran for roughly 7 to 12 cycles. Every cDNA molecule carried a tag from a template-switch adaptor bearing 12 random nucleotides. TCRdb re-called the 5' RACE reads with MiXCR, one entry per CDR3 protein. In the table there are hundreds of thousands of distinct CDR3 sequences, more than 20% of which are singletons. The germline gives CDR1 MNHEY, CDR2 SVGAGI. This CDR3 comprises 16 residues. Between the trimmed V and J ends, which lost 0 bases and 8 bases, there was a span of 16 bases. This sample was taken from a study of blood T cells in healthy people across ages. Study-wide points: More naive CD4+ cells and higher diversity marked long-lived donors relative to aged donors. Expanded clonotype changes were possibly confounded by unknown donor CMV status.

The genes are TRBV6-5 and TRBJ2-2; TRBD1 or TRBD2 may be the D gene (6 bases each). The specimen sequenced was blood. The source is a man aged 65 to 79 in good health. The CDR3 coding sequence is TGTGCCAGCAGTTACTCGAGAAGGGGGGCGTCTGGGGAGCTGTTTTTT. Amino acids: CASSYSRRGASGELFF.